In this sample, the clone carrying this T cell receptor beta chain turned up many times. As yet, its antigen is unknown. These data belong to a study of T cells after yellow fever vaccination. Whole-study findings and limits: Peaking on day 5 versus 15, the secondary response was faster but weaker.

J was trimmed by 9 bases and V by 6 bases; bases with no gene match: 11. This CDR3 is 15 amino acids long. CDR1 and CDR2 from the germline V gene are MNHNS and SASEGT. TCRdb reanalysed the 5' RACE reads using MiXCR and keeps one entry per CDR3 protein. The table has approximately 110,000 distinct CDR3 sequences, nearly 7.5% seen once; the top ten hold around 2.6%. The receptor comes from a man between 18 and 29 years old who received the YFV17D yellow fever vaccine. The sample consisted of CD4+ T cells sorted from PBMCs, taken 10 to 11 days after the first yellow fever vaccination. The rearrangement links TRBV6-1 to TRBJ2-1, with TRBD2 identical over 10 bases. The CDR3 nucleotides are TGTGCCAGCAGCTTAAGCGGGGGGGTTGGGCGTGAGCAGTTCTTC. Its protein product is CASSLSGGVGREQFF.